Listed below are T cell receptor beta chains from one sample, sequenced in a study of blood T cell repertoires in COVID-19. Profiling relied on immunoSEQ multiplex PCR, and the TCRdb table lists in-frame clones only, not all of them. The data hold hundreds of thousands of clones, with 85% observed a single time. The sample comprised PBMCs or T cells enriched from blood (not recorded which). All receptors come from a woman under 40 who had been exposed to COVID-19. CDR3s include the opening cysteine and the closing phenylalanine or tryptophan. D genes are given only for firm matches. Where a row states a size, it is once, few, many or the class of an expanded clone; other rows omit it.

V	size	D	J	CDR3	DNA
TRBV28	NA	NA	TRBJ2-7	CASITGGLQSGPYEQYF	TGTGCCAGCATCACTGGAGGACTCCAGTCGGGTCCCTACGAGCAGTACTTC
TRBV5-5	once	NA	TRBJ1-1	CASSEGEASWMNTEAFF	TGTGCCAGCAGCGAAGGAGAAGCGAGCTGGATGAACACTGAAGCTTTCTTT
TRBV10-3	NA	NA	TRBJ1-6	CAMRDSSDSPLHF	TGTGCCATGAGAGACAGTTCCGATTCACCCCTCCACTTT
TRBV19	NA	NA	TRBJ2-5	CASRRPGETQYF	TGTGCCAGTCGCCGCCCGGGAGAGACCCAGTACTTC
TRBV27	NA	NA	TRBJ1-5	CASSSTRGVGRGQPQHF	TGTGCCAGCAGTTCCACCCGGGGGGTGGGCCGGGGGCAGCCCCAGCATTTT
TRBV5-1	NA	TRBD2	TRBJ2-7	CASSYSGEYEQYF	TGCGCCAGCAGCTATAGCGGGGAGTACGAGCAGTACTTC
TRBV7-2	NA	TRBD1	TRBJ2-7	CASSPSEGAWYEQYF	TGTGCCAGCAGCCCCAGTGAGGGGGCCTGGTACGAGCAGTACTTC
TRBV6-5	NA	NA	TRBJ1-2	CASSNGQFYGYTF	TGTGCCAGCAGCAACGGACAGTTCTATGGCTACACCTTC
TRBV5-1	NA	NA	TRBJ2-1	CASSLALGGNEQFF	TGCGCCAGCAGCTTGGCTTTGGGGGGCAATGAGCAGTTCTTC
TRBV6-5	NA	TRBD1	TRBJ1-2	CASRTGTGGFYGYTF	TGTGCCAGCAGAACCGGGACAGGGGGTTTCTATGGCTACACCTTC
TRBV5-5	once	TRBD1	TRBJ1-4	CASSRGQGAEKLFF	TGTGCCAGCAGCCGGGGACAGGGGGCTGAAAAACTGTTTTTT
TRBV4-1	few	TRBD1	TRBJ1-4	CASSQEIDVNRDRNEKLFF	TGCGCCAGCAGCCAAGAGATAGACGTGAACCGGGACAGAAATGAAAAACTGTTTTTT
TRBV4-3	once	NA	TRBJ1-3	CASSQDFQAANTIYF	TGCGCCAGCAGCCAAGATTTTCAGGCCGCTAACACCATATATTTT
TRBV4-1	NA	TRBD1	TRBJ1-2	CASSQVGQGARGYTF	TGCGCCAGCAGCCAAGTGGGACAGGGGGCGCGAGGCTACACCTTC
TRBV9	NA	TRBD2	TRBJ2-3	CASSATSGRATDTQYF	TGTGCCAGCAGCGCCACTAGCGGGAGGGCGACAGATACGCAGTATTTT
TRBV4-1	NA	TRBD1	TRBJ1-3	CASSRGQGAGNTIYF	TGCGCCAGCAGCCGTGGACAGGGGGCTGGAAACACCATATATTTT
TRBV23-1	once	TRBD2	TRBJ2-1	CASSQPAPLAGRNEQFF	TGCGCCAGCAGTCAACCGGCCCCCCTAGCGGGAAGAAATGAGCAGTTCTTC
TRBV10-3	NA	TRBD2	TRBJ2-3	CAIGTSGSTDTQYF	TGTGCCATCGGGACTAGCGGTTCCACAGATACGCAGTATTTT
TRBV7-6	NA	NA	TRBJ2-7	CASSLATGRLVEGEQYF	TGTGCCAGCAGCTTAGCGACGGGTAGACTAGTTGAAGGCGAGCAGTACTTC
TRBV14	NA	NA	TRBJ2-2	CASSQDTRELFF	TGTGCCAGCAGCCAAGATACTCGGGAGCTGTTTTTT
TRBV19	NA	TRBD2	TRBJ2-3	CASSRVAGADTDTQYF	TGTGCCAGTAGTAGGGTAGCGGGGGCAGACACAGATACGCAGTATTTT
TRBV28	NA	NA	TRBJ1-2	CASSSTGGTYGYTF	TGTGCCAGCAGTTCGACGGGGGGTACCTATGGCTACACCTTC
TRBV7-9	NA	NA	TRBJ1-3	CASSRRQDLSGNTIYF	TGTGCCAGCAGCAGACGACAGGACCTCTCTGGAAACACCATATATTTT
TRBV5-4	NA	TRBD2	TRBJ2-7	CASSLGTSGPLDF	TGTGCCAGCAGCTTGGGGACTAGCGGACCTCTGGACTTC
TRBV6-5	once	TRBD1	TRBJ2-7	CASRSDRGMYEQYF	TGTGCCAGCAGATCCGACAGGGGGATGTACGAGCAGTACTTC
TRBV29-1	NA	TRBD1	TRBJ2-7	CSAEPGTGMTYEQYF	TGCAGCGCAGAGCCCGGGACAGGGATGACCTACGAGCAGTACTTC
TRBV18	once	TRBD1	TRBJ1-3	CASSPRTGSSGNTIYF	TGTGCCAGCTCACCGCGGACAGGTAGCTCTGGAAACACCATATATTTT